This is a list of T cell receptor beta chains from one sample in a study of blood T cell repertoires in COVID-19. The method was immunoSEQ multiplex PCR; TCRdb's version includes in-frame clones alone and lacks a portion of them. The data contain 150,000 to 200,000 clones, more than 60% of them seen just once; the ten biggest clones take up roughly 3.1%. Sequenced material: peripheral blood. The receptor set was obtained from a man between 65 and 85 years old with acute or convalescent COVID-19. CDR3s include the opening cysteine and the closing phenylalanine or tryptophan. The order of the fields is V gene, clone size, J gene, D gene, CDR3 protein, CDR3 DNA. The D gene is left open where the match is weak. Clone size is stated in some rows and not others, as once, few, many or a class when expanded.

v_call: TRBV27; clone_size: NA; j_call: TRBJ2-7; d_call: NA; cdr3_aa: CASSAPGGSNEQYF; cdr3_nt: TGTGCCAGCAGTGCTCCCGGGGGTTCCAACGAGCAGTACTTC
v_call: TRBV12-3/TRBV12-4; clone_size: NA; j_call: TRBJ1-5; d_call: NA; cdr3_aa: CASSAQGRQPQHF; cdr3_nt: TGTGCCAGCAGCGCACAGGGACGACAGCCCCAGCATTTT
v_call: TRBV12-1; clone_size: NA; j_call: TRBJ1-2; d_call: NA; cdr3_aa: CASSPLGGGREANYGYTF; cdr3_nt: TGTGCCAGCAGCCCCCTAGGGGGGGGGCGCGAAGCTAACTATGGCTACACCTTC
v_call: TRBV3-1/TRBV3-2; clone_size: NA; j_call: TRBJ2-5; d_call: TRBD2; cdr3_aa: CASSQLGTSGGARETQYF; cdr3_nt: TGTGCCAGCAGCCAATTAGGGACTAGCGGGGGGGCCCGGGAGACCCAGTACTTC
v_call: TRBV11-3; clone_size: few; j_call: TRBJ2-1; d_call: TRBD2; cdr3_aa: CASSFGLAGGPEQFF; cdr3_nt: TGTGCCAGCAGCTTTGGGCTAGCGGGGGGTCCCGAGCAGTTCTTC
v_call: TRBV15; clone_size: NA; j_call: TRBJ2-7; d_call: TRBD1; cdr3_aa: CATSRDRVNLPYEQYF; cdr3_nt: TGTGCCACCAGCAGGGACAGGGTAAACCTACCCTACGAGCAGTACTTC
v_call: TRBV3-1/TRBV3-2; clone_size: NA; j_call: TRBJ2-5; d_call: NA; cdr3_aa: CASSQDGTPQETQYF; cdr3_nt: TGTGCCAGCAGCCAAGACGGGACACCGCAAGAGACCCAGTACTTC
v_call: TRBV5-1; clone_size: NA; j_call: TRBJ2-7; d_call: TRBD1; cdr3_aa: CASSLGQGPYEQYF; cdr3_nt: TGCGCCAGCAGCTTGGGACAGGGCCCCTACGAGCAGTACTTC
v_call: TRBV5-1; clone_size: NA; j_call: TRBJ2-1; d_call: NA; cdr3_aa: CASSLPGGDNEQFF; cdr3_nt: TGCGCCAGCAGCTTGCCCGGGGGTGACAATGAGCAGTTCTTC
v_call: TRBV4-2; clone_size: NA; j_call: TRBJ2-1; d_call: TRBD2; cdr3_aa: CASSQDLGGASGSIHEQFF; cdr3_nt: TGTGCCAGCAGCCAAGATTTGGGTGGGGCTAGCGGGAGTATCCATGAGCAGTTCTTC
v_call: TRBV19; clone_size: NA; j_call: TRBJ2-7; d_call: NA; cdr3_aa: CASTTRDKSSYEQYF; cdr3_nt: TGTGCCAGTACCACTCGGGACAAGAGCTCCTACGAGCAGTACTTC
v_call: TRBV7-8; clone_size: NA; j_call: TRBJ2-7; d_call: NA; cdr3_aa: CASSLGSSMFYEQYF; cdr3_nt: TGTGCCAGCAGCTTAGGGAGTTCTATGTTTTACGAGCAGTACTTC
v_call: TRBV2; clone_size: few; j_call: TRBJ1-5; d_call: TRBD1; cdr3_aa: CASSPPRQGAGGQPQHF; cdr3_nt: TGTGCCAGCAGCCCTCCAAGACAGGGGGCCGGCGGGCAGCCCCAGCATTTT
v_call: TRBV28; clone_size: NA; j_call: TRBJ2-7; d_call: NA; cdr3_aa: CASSSAGILGEQYF; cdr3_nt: TGTGCCAGCAGTTCCGCCGGGATATTAGGCGAGCAGTACTTC
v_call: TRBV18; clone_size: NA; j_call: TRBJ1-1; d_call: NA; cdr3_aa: CASSPPLNRDYTEAFF; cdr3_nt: TGTGCCAGCTCACCACCTCTTAACAGGGATTACACTGAAGCTTTCTTT
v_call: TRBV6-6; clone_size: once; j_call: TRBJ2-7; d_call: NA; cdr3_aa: CASSGTGYEQYF; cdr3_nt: TGTGCCAGCTCAGGAACAGGGTACGAGCAGTACTTC
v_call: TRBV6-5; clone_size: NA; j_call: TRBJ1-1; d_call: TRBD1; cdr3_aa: CASSPRDRVNTEAFF; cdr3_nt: TGTGCCAGCAGTCCCCGGGACAGGGTCAACACTGAAGCTTTCTTT
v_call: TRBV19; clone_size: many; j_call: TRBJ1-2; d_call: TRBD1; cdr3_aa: CASSILGQAGGYTF; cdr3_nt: TGTGCCAGTAGTATATTGGGACAGGCGGGTGGCTACACCTTC
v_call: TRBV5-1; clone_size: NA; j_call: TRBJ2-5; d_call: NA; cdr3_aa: CASSLVLAGGQETQYF; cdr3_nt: TGCGCCAGCAGCTTGGTTCTGGCAGGAGGGCAAGAGACCCAGTACTTC
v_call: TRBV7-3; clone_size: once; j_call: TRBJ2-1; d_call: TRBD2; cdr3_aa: CASSRGLAGVNEQFF; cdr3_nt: TGTGCCAGCAGCCGGGGACTAGCGGGCGTCAATGAGCAGTTCTTC
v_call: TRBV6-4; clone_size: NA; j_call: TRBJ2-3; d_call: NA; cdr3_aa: CASSDSGRATDTQYF; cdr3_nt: TGTGCCAGCAGTGACTCTGGCAGGGCGACAGATACGCAGTATTTT
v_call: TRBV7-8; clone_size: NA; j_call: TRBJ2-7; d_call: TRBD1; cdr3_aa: CASSFRDRGYYEQYF; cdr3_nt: TGTGCCAGCAGCTTCCGAGACAGGGGCTACTACGAGCAGTACTTC
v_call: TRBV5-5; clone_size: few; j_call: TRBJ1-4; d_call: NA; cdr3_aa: CASSLNKQVDEKLFF; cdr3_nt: TGTGCCAGCAGCTTGAATAAACAGGTAGATGAAAAACTGTTTTTT
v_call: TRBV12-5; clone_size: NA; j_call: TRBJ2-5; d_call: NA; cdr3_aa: CASAGGAGSAETQYF; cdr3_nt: TGTGCTAGTGCCGGAGGGGCGGGATCAGCAGAGACCCAGTACTTC
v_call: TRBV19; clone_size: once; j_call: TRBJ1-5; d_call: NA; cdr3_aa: CASMATTNQPQHF; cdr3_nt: TGTGCCAGTATGGCCACCACCAATCAGCCCCAGCATTTT
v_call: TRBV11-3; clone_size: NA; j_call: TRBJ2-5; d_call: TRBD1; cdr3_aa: CASSLARTGWQETQYF; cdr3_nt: TGTGCCAGCAGCTTAGCGCGGACAGGGTGGCAAGAGACCCAGTACTTC
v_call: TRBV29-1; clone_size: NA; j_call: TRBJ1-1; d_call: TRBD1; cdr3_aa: CSVDRTGTEAFF; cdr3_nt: TGCAGCGTTGACCGGACAGGGACTGAAGCTTTCTTT
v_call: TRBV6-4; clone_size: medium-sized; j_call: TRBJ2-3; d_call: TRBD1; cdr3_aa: CASSDSAGQGTDTQYF; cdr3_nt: TGTGCCAGCAGTGACTCGGCGGGACAGGGCACAGATACGCAGTATTTT
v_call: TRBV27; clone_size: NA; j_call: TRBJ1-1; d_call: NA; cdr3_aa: CASSLYPGNTEAFF; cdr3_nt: TGTGCCAGCAGTTTATATCCGGGGAACACTGAAGCTTTCTTT
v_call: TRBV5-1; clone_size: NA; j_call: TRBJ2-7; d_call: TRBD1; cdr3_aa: CASSSDRNPYEQYF; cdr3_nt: TGCGCCAGCAGCTCGGACAGGAACCCCTACGAGCAGTACTTC
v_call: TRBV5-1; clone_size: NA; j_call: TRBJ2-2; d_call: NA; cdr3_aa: CASSLASQAGELFF; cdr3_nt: TGCGCCAGCAGCTTGGCGTCGCAGGCCGGGGAGCTGTTTTTT
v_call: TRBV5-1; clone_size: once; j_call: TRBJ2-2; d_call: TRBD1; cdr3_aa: CASSLGQGRAGELFF; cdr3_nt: TGCGCCAGCAGCTTGGGACAGGGACGGGCCGGGGAGCTGTTTTTT
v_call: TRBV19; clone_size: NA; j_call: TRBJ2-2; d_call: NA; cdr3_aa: CASKTKTNTGELFF; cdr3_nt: TGTGCCAGTAAGACTAAAACGAACACCGGGGAGCTGTTTTTT
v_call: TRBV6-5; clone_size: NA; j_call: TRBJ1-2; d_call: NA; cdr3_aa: CASREGQYGYTF; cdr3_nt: TGTGCCAGCCGGGAGGGTCAATATGGCTACACCTTC
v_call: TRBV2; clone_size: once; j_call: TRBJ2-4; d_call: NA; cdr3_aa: CASSELQGRGIGNIQYF; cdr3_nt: TGTGCCAGCAGTGAATTACAGGGCCGTGGAATAGGAAACATTCAGTACTTC
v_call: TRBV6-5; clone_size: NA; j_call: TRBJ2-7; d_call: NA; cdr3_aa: CASSYFRESYEQYF; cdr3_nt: TGTGCCAGCAGTTACTTCAGGGAATCCTACGAGCAGTACTTC
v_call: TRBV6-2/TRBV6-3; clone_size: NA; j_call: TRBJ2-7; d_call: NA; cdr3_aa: CASRPTAGFPYEQYF; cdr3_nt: TGTGCCAGCAGACCTACGGCGGGGTTTCCCTACGAGCAGTACTTC
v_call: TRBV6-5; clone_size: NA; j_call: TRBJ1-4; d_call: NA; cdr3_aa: CASLRDKGGEKLFF; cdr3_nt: TGTGCCAGCCTAAGGGACAAGGGCGGGGAAAAACTGTTTTTT
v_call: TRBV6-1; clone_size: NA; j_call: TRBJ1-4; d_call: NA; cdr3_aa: CASSVTGGAATNEKLFF; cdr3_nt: TGTGCCAGCAGTGTAACCGGCGGTGCCGCAACTAATGAAAAACTGTTTTTT
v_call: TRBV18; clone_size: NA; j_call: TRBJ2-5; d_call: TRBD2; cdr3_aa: CASSAGTSGFQETQYF; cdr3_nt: TGTGCCAGCTCAGCTGGGACTAGCGGGTTCCAAGAGACCCAGTACTTC
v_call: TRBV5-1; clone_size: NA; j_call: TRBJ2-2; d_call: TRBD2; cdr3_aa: CATGLAANTGELFF; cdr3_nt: TGCGCCACCGGACTAGCGGCGAACACCGGGGAGCTGTTTTTT
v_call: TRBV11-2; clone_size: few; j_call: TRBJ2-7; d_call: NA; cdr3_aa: CASSLHGQVAYEQYF; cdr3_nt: TGTGCCAGCAGCTTACATGGCCAGGTGGCCTACGAGCAGTACTTC
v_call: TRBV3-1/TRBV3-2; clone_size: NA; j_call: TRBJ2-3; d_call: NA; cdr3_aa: CASSLGQRSPVTDTQYF; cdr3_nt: TGTGCCAGCAGCCTAGGCCAGCGAAGTCCGGTCACAGATACGCAGTATTTT
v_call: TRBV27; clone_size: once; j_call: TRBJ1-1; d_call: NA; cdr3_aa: CASRQQGLNTEAFF; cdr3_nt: TGTGCCAGCAGACAACAGGGCTTAAACACTGAAGCTTTCTTT
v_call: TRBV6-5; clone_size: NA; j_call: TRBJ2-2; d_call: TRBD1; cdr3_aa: CASSPRDRGTGELFF; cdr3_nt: TGTGCCAGCAGTCCCCGGGACAGGGGAACCGGGGAGCTGTTTTTT
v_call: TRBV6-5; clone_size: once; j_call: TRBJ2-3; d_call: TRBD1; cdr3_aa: CASSSRDRGTDTQYF; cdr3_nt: TGTGCCAGCAGTTCCCGGGACAGGGGGACCGATACGCAGTATTTT
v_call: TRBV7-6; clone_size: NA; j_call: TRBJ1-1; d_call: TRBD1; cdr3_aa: CASRAGTGGMNTEAFF; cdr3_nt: TGTGCCAGCAGAGCCGGGACAGGAGGGATGAACACTGAAGCTTTCTTT
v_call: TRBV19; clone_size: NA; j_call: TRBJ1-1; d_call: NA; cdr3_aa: CATYQGMNTEAFF; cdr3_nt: TGTGCCACGTATCAGGGGATGAACACTGAAGCTTTCTTT
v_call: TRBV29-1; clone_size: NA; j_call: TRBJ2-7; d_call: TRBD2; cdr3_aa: CSVVNNPGLAGTEQYF; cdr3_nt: TGCAGCGTCGTAAATAACCCGGGACTAGCGGGGACCGAGCAGTACTTC
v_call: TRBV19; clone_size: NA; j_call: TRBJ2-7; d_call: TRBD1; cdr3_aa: CASSQGQGSDEQYF; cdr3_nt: TGTGCCAGTAGTCAGGGACAGGGTAGCGACGAGCAGTACTTC